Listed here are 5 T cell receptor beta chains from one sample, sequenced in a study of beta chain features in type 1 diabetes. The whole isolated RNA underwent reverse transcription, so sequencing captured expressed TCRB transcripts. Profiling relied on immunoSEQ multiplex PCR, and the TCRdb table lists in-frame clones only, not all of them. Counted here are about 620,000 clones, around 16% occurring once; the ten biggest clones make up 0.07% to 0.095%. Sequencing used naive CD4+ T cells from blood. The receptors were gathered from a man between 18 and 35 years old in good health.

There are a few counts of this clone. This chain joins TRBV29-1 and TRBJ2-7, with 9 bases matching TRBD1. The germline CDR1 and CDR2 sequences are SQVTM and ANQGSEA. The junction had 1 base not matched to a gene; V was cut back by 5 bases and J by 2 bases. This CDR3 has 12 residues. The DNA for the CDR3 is TGCAGCGTTAACAGGGGGCCCTACGAGCAGTACTTC. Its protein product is CSVNRGPYEQYF.

The chain's CDR3 is CASRTGTYGYTF. CDR3 coding DNA: TGTGCCAGCAGGACAGGGACCTATGGCTACACCTTC. The chain uses TRBV7-2 and TRBJ1-2; 7 nucleotides line up with TRBD1. The V and J ends lost 6 bases and 4 bases, in that order; junction bases with no gene match: 2. Per the germline V gene, CDR1 is SGHTA and CDR2 is FQGNSA. This CDR3 has 12 residues.

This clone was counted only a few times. The CDR3 region is CASWIGQATDTQYF. In DNA form, the CDR3 reads TGCGCCAGCTGGATTGGACAGGCCACAGATACGCAGTATTTT. This sequence joins TRBV5-1 and TRBJ2-3; 7 nucleotides line up with TRBD1. CDR1 is SGHRS and CDR2 is YFSETQ in the germline V gene. J gave up 2 bases and V 7 bases, and 7 bases lay outside the gene matches. CDR3 length: 14 residues.

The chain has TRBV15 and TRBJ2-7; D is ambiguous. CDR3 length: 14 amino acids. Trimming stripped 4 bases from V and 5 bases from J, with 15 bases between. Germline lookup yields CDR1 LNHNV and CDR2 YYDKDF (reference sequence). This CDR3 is CATSTYGPVHEQYF. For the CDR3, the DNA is TGTGCCACCAGCACCTACGGACCCGTCCACGAGCAGTACTTC.

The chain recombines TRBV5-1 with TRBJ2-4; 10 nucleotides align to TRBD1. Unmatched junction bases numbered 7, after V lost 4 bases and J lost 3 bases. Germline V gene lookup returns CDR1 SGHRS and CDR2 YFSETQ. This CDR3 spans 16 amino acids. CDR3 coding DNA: TGCGCCAGCAGCGTGGACAGGGGGTCTAGCAAAAACATTCAGTACTTC. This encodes CASSVDRGSSKNIQYF.